This entry lists 8 T cell receptor beta chains sequenced from one sample in a study of blood T cell repertoires in COVID-19. Generated by immunoSEQ multiplex PCR, the TCRdb table keeps only in-frame clones and is missing some. The profile covers about 110,000 clones, with approximately 80% appearing a single time and 6.2% taken by the ten largest. Sequenced: peripheral blood. The origin of the receptors is a man older than 75 with COVID-19, enrolled during active disease.

The chain combines TRBV6-2 or TRBV6-3 with TRBJ1-1; 7 bases are a match to TRBD1. CDR1 and CDR2 from the germline V gene are MNHEY and SVGEGT. J gave up 4 bases and V 2 bases, and 4 bases lay outside the gene matches. The CDR3 extends over 14 amino acids. This chain's CDR3 is CASSYHDRATEAFF. The CDR3 DNA follows: TGTGCCAGCAGTTACCACGACAGGGCCACTGAAGCTTTCTTT.

The chain couples TRBV4-1 to TRBJ1-2; 8 positions match TRBD1. V lost 2 bases, J lost 8 bases, and 13 bases stayed unmatched. Germline V gene lookup returns CDR1 MGHRA and CDR2 YSYEKL. CDR3 length: 16 residues. The CDR3 region has the DNA TGCGCCAGCAGCCAATTGGCGGACAGGGTGAGGTTCGGCTACACCTTC. Protein: CASSQLADRVRFGYTF.

V gene TRBV6-6 combines with J gene TRBJ2-3; the D is unclear. V was clipped by 6 bases and J by 0 bases, with 10 bases between them. The CDR3 is 14 amino acids. Germline-derived CDR1 and CDR2 are MNHNY and SVGAGI (reference sequence). CDR3 in amino acids: CASSPATSTDTQYF. The CDR3 DNA is TGTGCCAGCAGCCCAGCGACTAGCACAGATACGCAGTATTTT.

This chain connects TRBV19 to TRBJ2-7, with 8 bases fitting TRBD1. This CDR3 is built from 15 residues. The trim removed 6 bases at V and 0 bases at J, leaving 7 bases unmatched. Germline V gene sequence: CDR1 LNHDA, CDR2 SQIVND (reference sequence). The CDR3 loop reads CASRTGQGSSYEQYF. The CDR3, as DNA: TGTGCCAGTAGAACAGGACAGGGCAGCTCCTACGAGCAGTACTTC.

J is TRBJ2-7 and V is TRBV2, with TRBD2 matching over 11 bases. The J segment lost 3 bases and the V segment lost 5 bases, leaving 12 bases of the junction unmatched. This CDR3 region has 17 residues. Germline-derived CDR1 and CDR2 are SNHLY and FYNNEI. The CDR3 region is CASSSGFVLAGGYEQYF. DNA for the CDR3: TGTGCCAGCAGTTCGGGATTCGTGCTAGCGGGAGGCTACGAGCAGTACTTC. Using reference TRBV2 and TRBJ2-7 for the parts outside the CDR3, the full variable domain is EPEVTQTPSHQVTQMGQEVILRCVPISNHLYFYWYRQILGQKVEFLVSFYNNEISEKSEIFDDQFSVERPDGSNFTLKIRSTKLEDSAMYFCASSSGFVLAGGYEQYFGPGTRLTVT.

The V and J genes are TRBV19 and TRBJ2-1; 10 bases agree with TRBD1. CDR1 and CDR2 (germline): LNHDA, SQIVND (reference sequence). The ends lost 1 base at V and 9 bases at J; junction bases unmatched: 6. The CDR3 is made up of 15 amino acids. CDR3 sequence: CASSIARDRGGEQFF. The CDR3 DNA reads as TGTGCCAGTAGTATAGCGAGGGACAGGGGTGGTGAGCAGTTCTTC.

This sequence joins TRBV21-1 and TRBJ2-3; the table's D call TRBD2 went unverified against the DNA. TRBV21-1 is classified as a pseudogene. The CDR3 length is 21 residues. The CDR3 spells CASSKAGMHPEREEVTDTQYF. CDR3 bases: TGTGCCAGCAGCAAAGCGGGGATGCACCCGGAACGGGAGGAAGTCACAGATACGCAGTATTTT.

The chain couples TRBV3-1 (or the pseudogene TRBV3-2) to TRBJ2-5, with 8 positions matching TRBD2. CDR3 length: 16 amino acids. Germline V gene data show CDR1 as LGHDT and CDR2 as YNNKEL (reference sequence). V shed 5 bases, J shed 5 bases, and the junction held 13 bases outside the gene matches. The CDR3 loop reads CASSSTLTGGVETQYF. The CDR3 nucleotides read TGTGCCAGCAGCTCTACGCTAACGGGAGGGGTTGAGACCCAGTACTTC.